This TCR beta chain was captured by sequencing in a study of shared clonotypes between healthy human individuals. TCRdb keeps only in-frame clones here, not all; method: immunoSEQ multiplex PCR. The sample shows roughly 500,000 clones, roughly 77% of them seen only once. In this sample, this clone turned up a few times. Other DNA sequences in this sample translate to the same CDR3. V was shortened by 0 bases and J by 0 bases, with 4 bases between the two germline ends. The CDR3 loop spans 15 amino acids. Looked up from germline, CDR1 is SGHDT and CDR2 is YYEEEE. The source material was PBMCs. The clonotype was recovered from a woman in her forties in good health. Some clones in this sample may be carry-over from other donors' samples. The chain combines TRBV5-6 with TRBJ2-6; D is undetermined. The CDR3 nucleotides read TGTGCCAGCAGCTTGGGGGCCTCTGGGGCCAACGTCCTGACTTTC. Encoded protein: CASSLGASGANVLTF.